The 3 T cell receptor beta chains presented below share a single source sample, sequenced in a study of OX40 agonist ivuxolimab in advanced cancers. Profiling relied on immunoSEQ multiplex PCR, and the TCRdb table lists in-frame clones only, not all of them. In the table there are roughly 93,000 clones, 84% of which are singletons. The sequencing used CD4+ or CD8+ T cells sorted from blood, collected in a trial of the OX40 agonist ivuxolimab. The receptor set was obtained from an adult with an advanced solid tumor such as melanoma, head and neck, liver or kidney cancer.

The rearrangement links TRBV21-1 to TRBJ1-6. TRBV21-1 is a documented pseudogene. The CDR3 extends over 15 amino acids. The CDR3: CASMEGGRRRRSLHF. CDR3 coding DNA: TGTGCCAGCATGGAGGGGGGGAGGAGGCGTAGGTCCCTCCACTTT.

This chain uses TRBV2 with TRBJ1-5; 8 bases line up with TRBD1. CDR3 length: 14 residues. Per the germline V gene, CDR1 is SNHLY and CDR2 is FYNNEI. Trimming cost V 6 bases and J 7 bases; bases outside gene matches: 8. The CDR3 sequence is CASSATGEEQPQHF. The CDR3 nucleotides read TGTGCCAGCAGCGCGACAGGGGAGGAGCAGCCCCAGCATTTT.

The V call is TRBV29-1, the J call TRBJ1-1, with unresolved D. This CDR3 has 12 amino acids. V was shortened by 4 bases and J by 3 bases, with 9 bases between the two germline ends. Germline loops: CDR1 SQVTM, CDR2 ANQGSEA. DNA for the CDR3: TGCAGCGTTGGAGGAGAGTACACTGAAGCTTTCTTT. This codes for CSVGGEYTEAFF.